Sequencing of this T cell receptor beta chain was carried out in a study of radiation and T cells in renal cell carcinoma. Time point given: baseline pretreatment blood. The treatment here: 15 Gy SBRT to primary tumor, nephrectomy 4 weeks later. After SBRT, blood was collected at 2 and 4 weeks, plus baseline. This renal cell carcinoma was of the clear cell type. The study, taken as a whole, reports: In blood, top tumor clones expanded by 2 weeks, shrinking by 4. No pretreatment tumor biopsies were available for baseline clonotypes.

About this clone itself: The antigen is not known.

The V and J ends lost 5 bases and 8 bases respectively, with 16 bases between them. Germline V CDR1 and CDR2: SGHAT, FQNNGV. There are 15 residues in the CDR3. Method: immunoSEQ multiplex PCR; TCRdb's copy keeps in-frame clones and lacks some. Among about 22,000 clones listed, approximately 80% were seen once. Sequenced material: blood, taken from a patient whose treatment included radiotherapy and nephrectomy. The V and J genes are TRBV11-2 and TRBJ1-6, with D possibly matching TRBD1 (6 bases). This sequence was found in a man aged 60 to 75 with renal cell carcinoma. The CDR3 sequence is CASSDQTGPYSPLHF. The CDR3 nucleotides are TGTGCCAGCAGCGATCAGACAGGACCATATTCACCCCTCCACTTT.